Listed below are T cell receptor beta chains from one sample, sequenced in a study of somatic mutations in cytotoxic T cells in rheumatoid arthritis. Profiled with immunoSEQ multiplex PCR; TCRdb holds only in-frame clones, not every one. Of 13,000 to 15,000 clones in the sample, 70% to 85% are singletons; the top ten hold 25% to 30%. Source material: CD8+ T cells sorted from blood. Receptors originate from an adult with rheumatoid arthritis. Both conserved end residues are part of each CDR3. The D gene is left open where the match is weak. The size of a clone is reported for some rows only, either as once, few or many, or as a class for expanded clones.

J	V	size	D	DNA	CDR3
TRBJ1-3	TRBV19	.	TRBD1	TGTGCCAGTAGTACTATCCGAACAGGGGAAGATGGAAACACCATATATTTT	CASSTIRTGEDGNTIYF
TRBJ2-1	TRBV1	.	.	.	CTSSVPWAFGNEQFF
TRBJ2-3	TRBV9	.	TRBD2	TGTGCCAGCACCTCCGGGACTAGCGGTCACACAGATACGCAGTATTTT	CASTSGTSGHTDTQYF
TRBJ1-4	TRBV6-6	.	TRBD1	TGTGCCAGCAGCCGACTGACAGGGGATGATGAAAAACTGTTTTTT	CASSRLTGDDEKLFF
TRBJ2-4	TRBV19	.	.	TGTGCCAGTAGTAGACAGGAAGCCAAAAACATTCAGTACTTC	CASSRQEAKNIQYF
TRBJ2-1	TRBV25-1	.	.	TGTGCCAGCAGTGAAATAATGTTGGACAGTGAGCAGTTCTTC	CASSEIMLDSEQFF
TRBJ2-3	TRBV6-1	.	.	TGTGCCAGCAGTGCAACTTCTTTTGGGACAGATACGCAGTATTTT	CASSATSFGTDTQYF
TRBJ2-7	TRBV6-5	once	TRBD1	TGTGCCAGCAGTTTGGTCTGGACAGGGGACTCCTACGAGCAGTACTTC	CASSLVWTGDSYEQYF
TRBJ2-1	TRBV2	.	.	TGTGCCAGCAGTTATGCGGGGTTATACAATGAGCAGTTCTTC	CASSYAGLYNEQFF
TRBJ1-3	TRBV7-8	.	TRBD1	TGTGCCAGCAGCTCCCAGGGGGCGGGAAACACCATATATTTT	CASSSQGAGNTIYF
TRBJ2-3	TRBV10-1	.	.	TGCGCCAGCAGTGCCCGGGGGCTGGCAGATACGCAGTATTTT	CASSARGLADTQYF
TRBJ1-6	TRBV7-9	.	TRBD1	TGTGCCAGCAGCTTATCCCTGACAGGGGGGAATTCACCCCTCCACTTT	CASSLSLTGGNSPLHF
TRBJ2-3	TRBV15	.	.	TGTGCCACCAGCAGGGGGTTAGGGTATGGGGATACGCAGTATTTT	CATSRGLGYGDTQYF
TRBJ2-5	TRBV9	.	TRBD2	TGTGCCAGCAGCGTAGGCTTTCCGACTAGCGGGGGGCCGGAAGAGACCCAGTACTTC	CASSVGFPTSGGPEETQYF
TRBJ2-3	TRBV9	.	TRBD2	TGTGCCAGCAGCGTAGCTCGAGCGGGAGGCACAGATACGCAGTATTTT	CASSVARAGGTDTQYF